The 17 T cell receptor beta chains listed next were all sequenced from one sample in a study of shared clonotypes between healthy human individuals. The protocol was immunoSEQ multiplex PCR, while the TCRdb copy is restricted to in-frame clones and leaves out a portion. The sample shows roughly 770,000 clones, just over 95% of them seen only once. CD45RO-negative CD8 cells positively selected for CCR7 made up the naive population, which excluded terminally differentiated effector memory CD45RA+ cells. Sequencing was performed on naive CD8+ T cells sorted from blood. The receptors come from a man aged 25-40 years in good health.

The V gene is TRBV7-9, the J gene TRBJ2-6, with 9 nucleotides matching TRBD1. The CDR3 runs 18 residues. CDR1 is SEHNR, CDR2 FQNEAQ, per germline (reference sequence). V lost 6 bases, J lost 2 bases, and 11 bases stayed unmatched. Here the CDR3 DNA reads TGTGCCAGCAGTCTTCTCTCGGGACAGGGAGCTGGGGCCAACGTCCTGACTTTC. This translates into CASSLLSGQGAGANVLTF.

This chain links TRBV10-2 with TRBJ2-7, with 14 positions matching TRBD2. Trimming at V came to 2 bases and at J to 9 bases, leaving 6 bases not matched to a gene. CDR1 and CDR2 from the germline V gene are WSHSY and SAAADI. The CDR3 sequence is 15 residues long. The CDR3 bases are TGCGCCAGCAGTGAGGAGGGACTAGCGGGAGCACGGCAGTACTTC. Translation gives CASSEEGLAGARQYF.

This sequence joins TRBV10-3 and TRBJ2-7; D uncertain. V dropped 7 bases and J dropped 5 bases, with 18 bases sitting between them. The CDR3 length is 14 residues. The germline V gene has CDR1 ENHRY and CDR2 SYGVKD. The CDR3 DNA reads as TGTGCCATCATAAACCCAGAGAGGCTTGACGAGCAGTACTTC. Its protein is CAIINPERLDEQYF.

The chain carries TRBV18 and TRBJ2-7; possibly TRBD2 for D (6 bases). The V and J ends lost 2 bases and 3 bases respectively, with 23 bases between them. Per the germline V gene, CDR1 is KGHSH and CDR2 is LQKENI. The length of the CDR3 is 18 residues. CDR3 protein: CASSPREKAGRILYEQYF. Here the CDR3 DNA reads TGTGCCAGCTCACCAAGGGAGAAAGCGGGCCGAATTCTCTACGAGCAGTACTTC.

Comment on this clone: The sample has other DNA sequences that encode this CDR3 too. CDR3 loop: CASSQTGAGANVLTF. Written as DNA, the CDR3 is TGCGCCAGCAGCCAAACAGGGGCTGGGGCCAACGTCCTGACTTTC. The chain carries TRBV5-1 and TRBJ2-6; TRBD1 matches at 7 bases. Unmatched junction bases numbered 3, after V lost 4 bases and J lost 2 bases. The CDR3 sequence is 15 residues long. CDR1 and CDR2 from the germline V gene are SGHRS and YFSETQ.

This chain uses TRBV7-9 with TRBJ2-7; unclear D gene. V shed 4 bases and J shed 3 bases, with 10 bases lying between them. The CDR3 covers 13 residues. The germline V gene encodes CDR1 SEHNR and CDR2 FQNEAQ (reference sequence). CDR3 amino acids: CASSSPKGYEQYF. CDR3 bases: TGTGCCAGCAGCTCGCCTAAGGGCTACGAGCAGTACTTC.

The rearrangement uses TRBV7-9 and TRBJ1-1; a weak D match, TRBD1 (6 bases). V shed 4 bases and J shed 3 bases, with 12 bases lying between them. The CDR3 runs to 14 residues. The germline gives CDR1 SEHNR, CDR2 FQNEAQ (reference sequence). The CDR3, as DNA: TGTGCCAGCAGCTATGGACAGTCTCACACTGAAGCTTTCTTT. It translates to CASSYGQSHTEAFF.

The CDR3 protein is CASSPRATDTQYF. The CDR3 DNA reads TGTGCCAGCAGTCCCCGAGCTACAGATACGCAGTATTTT. The chain links TRBV28 to TRBJ2-3; D is uncertain. The germline V gene has CDR1 MDHEN and CDR2 SYDVKM. The germline V and J ends were trimmed by 5 bases and 3 bases, with 9 bases remaining between them. CDR3 size: 13 residues.

This rearrangement joins TRBV10-3 to TRBJ1-3, with D uncertain. This CDR3 comprises 12 residues. The germline V gene has CDR1 ENHRY and CDR2 SYGVKD. The V end lost 6 bases, the J end lost 3 bases, and 6 bases lay between the germline ends. The CDR3 nucleotides are TGTGCCATCAGCGCCGGTGGAAACACCATATATTTT. Residues: CAISAGGNTIYF.

The CDR3: CASSSATSGRYNEQFF. The CDR3 nucleotides read TGTGCCAGCAGTTCCGCGACTAGCGGGAGATACAATGAGCAGTTCTTC. This chain joins TRBV27 and TRBJ2-1; 12 bases map to TRBD2. V lost 4 bases, J lost 4 bases, and 5 bases stayed unmatched. From germline, CDR1 is MNHEY and CDR2 SMNVEV (reference sequence). The CDR3 consists of 16 residues.

The chain combines TRBV9 with TRBJ2-1, with 13 nucleotides matching TRBD2. CDR3 length: 15 residues. J was trimmed by 8 bases and V by 3 bases; bases with no gene match: 5. Germline-derived CDR1 and CDR2 are SGDLS and YYNGEE. Here the CDR3 reads CASSGTSGSIYEQFF. DNA of the CDR3: TGTGCCAGCAGCGGGACTAGCGGGAGTATCTATGAGCAGTTCTTC.

The chain combines TRBV7-6 with TRBJ2-5, with 8 bases identical to TRBD2. The CDR3 has 15 amino acids. Germline loops: CDR1 SGHVS, CDR2 FNYEAQ. The ends lost 5 bases at V and 1 base at J; junction bases unmatched: 6. CDR3 bases: TGTGCCAGCAGCCCTACCGGGAGGGTCCAAGAGACCCAGTACTTC. Its translation: CASSPTGRVQETQYF.

The J gene is TRBJ1-5, the V gene TRBV28; D is possibly TRBD1 (5 bases). Germline V lookup: CDR1 MDHEN, CDR2 SYDVKM. The V gene lost 7 bases and the J gene lost 3 bases, with 16 bases spanning the gap. The CDR3 runs to 15 residues. The CDR3 DNA is TGTGCCAGCACCGGGGGGGTTCTCAACAATCAGCCCCAGCATTTT. This sequence encodes CASTGGVLNNQPQHF.

The chain carries TRBV5-4 and TRBJ2-2; 10 positions match TRBD2. Germline CDR1 SGHNT, CDR2 YYREEE (reference sequence). V shed 2 bases, J shed 5 bases, and the junction held 9 bases outside the gene matches. The CDR3 has 17 amino acids. The DNA of the CDR3 is TGTGCCAGCAGCTTTGACGAGGTAGCGGGAGGAACCGGGGAGCTGTTTTTT. It translates to CASSFDEVAGGTGELFF.

The chain links TRBV27 to TRBJ2-1; perhaps TRBD2 as D (6 bases). Germline values: CDR1 MNHEY, CDR2 SMNVEV (reference sequence). The V end lost 6 bases, the J end lost 7 bases, and 19 bases lay between the germline ends. The CDR3 extends over 15 amino acids. CDR3 residues: CASRILAGSVNEQFF. The CDR3 DNA sequence: TGTGCCAGCAGAATACTAGCTGGCTCTGTAAATGAGCAGTTCTTC.

V is TRBV4-1 and J is TRBJ2-6; 8 bases are shared with TRBD1. The V segment lost 5 bases and the J segment 0 bases; nucleotides outside the gene matches: 9. CDR1 is MGHRA and CDR2 is YSYEKL in the germline V gene. CDR3 length: 18 amino acids. CDR3 nucleotide sequence: TGCGCCAGCAGCACGGGACAGGAGGACAGCTCTGGGGCCAACGTCCTGACTTTC. Translating it yields CASSTGQEDSSGANVLTF.

This sequence joins TRBV7-9 and TRBJ2-5; D ambiguous. The CDR3 has 15 amino acids. V was clipped by 4 bases and J by 1 base, with 13 bases between them. CDR1 is SEHNR and CDR2 is FQNEAQ in the germline V gene (reference sequence). This CDR3 is CASSSPRQPQETQYF. For the CDR3, the DNA is TGTGCCAGCAGCTCCCCTCGGCAGCCCCAAGAGACCCAGTACTTC.